Following are 32 T cell receptor beta chains from one sample sequenced in a study of identical twins. TCRdb re-called the 5' RACE reads through MiXCR, storing one row per CDR3 protein. The data show around 1.7 million distinct CDR3 sequences, 25% to 35% seen once. The source material was cord blood. The receptors shown here come from a newborn girl in good health.

This clonotype was detected only a few times. The rearrangement joins TRBV21-1 to TRBJ1-2; TRBD1 is the table's D call, not checked against the DNA. TRBV21-1 counts as a pseudogene. The CDR3 spans 16 residues. The CDR3 sequence is CASSKEALRGHWGYTF. The CDR3 coding sequence is TGTGCCAGCAGCAAAGAGGCTTTGAGGGGCCATTGGGGCTACACCTTC.

The gene calls are TRBV20-1 and TRBJ2-1; D not certain. The CDR3 runs 14 residues. CDR1 DFQATT and CDR2 SNEGSKA come from the germline V gene (reference sequence). V gave up 5 bases and J gave up 4 bases, with 15 bases separating them. Written as DNA, the CDR3 is TGCAGTGCTCCTCGTGCTGGACCATACAATGAGCAGTTCTTC. As protein: CSAPRAGPYNEQFF.

The rearrangement links TRBV4-1 to TRBJ1-1; no definite D call. The length of the CDR3 is 13 residues. The V gene's germline CDR1 is MGHRA and CDR2 YSYEKL. The V end lost 0 bases, the J end lost 5 bases, and 7 bases lay between the germline ends. The DNA for the CDR3 is TGCGCCAGCAGCCAAGAGGGCTGGACTGAAGCTTTCTTT. Protein: CASSQEGWTEAFF.

This clonotype turned up a few times. The rearrangement joins TRBV20-1 to TRBJ1-2; D is possibly TRBD1 (5 bases). This CDR3 has 10 amino acids. The germline gives CDR1 DFQATT, CDR2 SNEGSKA (reference sequence). The CDR3 bases are TGCGGGGGGGAGAACTATGGCTACACCTTC. As protein: CGGENYGYTF.

The rearrangement links TRBV20-1 to TRBJ1-4; D possibly corresponds to TRBD1 (5 bases). Germline loops: CDR1 DFQATT, CDR2 SNEGSKA (reference sequence). Trimming removed 4 bases from V and 0 bases from J, with 9 bases in between. The CDR3 extends over 14 amino acids. CDR3 bases: TGCAGTGCTACCCCGACAGCAACTAATGAAAAACTGTTTTTT. This encodes CSATPTATNEKLFF.

This sequence joins TRBV7-9 and TRBJ2-3; 13 nucleotides agree with TRBD2. Germline values: CDR1 SEHNR, CDR2 FQNEAQ (reference sequence). V dropped 5 bases and J dropped 11; count of bases not matched to a gene: 10. CDR3 length: 15 residues. CDR3 region: CASSPIGLAGAMQYF. The CDR3 nucleotides read TGTGCCAGCAGCCCGATCGGACTAGCGGGAGCGATGCAGTATTTT.

This sequence joins TRBV6-6 and TRBJ1-2, with TRBD1 matching 11 bases. Germline CDR1 MNHNY, CDR2 SVGAGI (reference sequence). V trimming: 2 bases; J trimming: 9 bases; junction bases outside the gene matches: 11. The length of the CDR3 is 16 residues. CDR3 sequence: CASSYGTGTGGYSYTF. CDR3 sequence (DNA): TGTGCCAGCAGTTACGGGACTGGGACAGGGGGTTATAGCTACACCTTC.

Worth noting for this clonotype: Relative to the germline gene, one junction end is altered; a read error may explain this. The DNA for the CDR3 is TGTTTATCAGTGGGGGATTCGAACACTGGAGCTTTCTTT. Translation gives CLSVGDSNTGAFF. The V gene is TRBV7-6, the J gene TRBJ1-1; tentative D call: TRBD1 (5 bases). The CDR3 sequence is 13 residues long. Germline V gene lookup returns CDR1 SGHVS and CDR2 FNYEAQ.

This clonotype was counted only a few times. As DNA, the CDR3 is TGCGCCAGCAGCCCTTCCGGGACAGGGGGCGAGACCCAGTACTTC. This encodes CASSPSGTGGETQYF. The V call is TRBV5-1, the J call TRBJ2-5, with 12 bases identical to TRBD1. After removal of 4 bases from V and 5 bases from J, the junction contained 6 bases not matched to a gene. CDR3 length equals 15 residues. Germline CDR1 SGHRS, CDR2 YFSETQ.

This clonotype was counted a few times. The V gene is TRBV7-2, the J gene TRBJ2-7; D is possibly TRBD2 (6 bases). This CDR3 is 19 amino acids long. The V gene's germline CDR1 is SGHTA and CDR2 FQGNSA. With 2 bases removed from V and 1 base from J, the gap between germline ends came to 24 bases. CDR3 coding DNA: TGTGCCAGCAGCTTAAAAAACGAATATCAGGGACTCCCATCCTACGAGCAGTACTTC. Translation gives CASSLKNEYQGLPSYEQYF. The variable domain in full, completed from reference TRBV7-2 and TRBJ2-7, reads GAGVSQSPSNKVTEKGKDVELRCDPISGHTALYWYRQSLGQGLEFLIYFQGNSAPDKSGLPSDRFSAERTGGSVSTLTIQRTQQEDSAVYLCASSLKNEYQGLPSYEQYFGPGTRLTVT.

In its sample, this clonotype was seen a few times. This chain links TRBV12-3 or TRBV12-4 with TRBJ2-3; D possibly corresponds to TRBD2 (5 bases). Trimming cost V 3 bases and J 10 bases, with 17 bases left between them. CDR3 length: 14 amino acids. The CDR3, as DNA: TGTGCCAGCAGTTTTTGGGTAGCCGGAGGTCCGCAGTATTTT. Translating it yields CASSFWVAGGPQYF.

This chain links TRBV20-1 with TRBJ2-2; no definite D call. The CDR3 length is 15 residues. Between the trimmed V and J ends, which lost 5 bases and 0 bases, there was a span of 13 bases. From germline, CDR1 is DFQATT and CDR2 SNEGSKA (reference sequence). The CDR3 sequence is CSAQTYNSNTGELFF. CDR3 sequence (DNA): TGCAGTGCTCAGACCTATAATTCGAACACCGGGGAGCTGTTTTTT.

The CDR3: CSALDSRYHYEQYF. The CDR3 coding sequence is TGCAGTGCCTTGGACAGTCGGTATCACTACGAGCAGTACTTC. J is TRBJ2-7 and V is TRBV20-1; D is perhaps TRBD1 (6 bases). This CDR3 is 14 amino acids long. Germline V gene sequence: CDR1 DFQATT, CDR2 SNEGSKA (reference sequence). Trimming cost V 6 bases and J 3 bases, with 18 bases left between them.

The chain carries TRBV4-2 and TRBJ2-1; 11 bases match TRBD2. J lost 5 bases, V lost 3 bases, and 3 bases had no gene match. This CDR3 region has 15 residues. Germline V CDR1 and CDR2: LGHNA, YNFKEQ. CDR3 sequence reads: CASSHALAGDNEQFF. The CDR3 DNA sequence: TGTGCCAGCAGCCATGCACTAGCGGGAGACAATGAGCAGTTCTTC.

The CDR3 DNA sequence: TGCAGTGCTAGAGTCGGTAGGGGGGATCAGCCCCAGCATTTT. Protein product: CSARVGRGDQPQHF. V and J are TRBV20-1 and TRBJ1-5, with D possibly being TRBD1 (6 bases). Per the germline V gene, CDR1 is DFQATT and CDR2 is SNEGSKA (reference sequence). This CDR3 is 14 amino acids long. V lost 1 base and J lost 5, with 12 bases in between.

The V and J genes are TRBV7-8 and TRBJ2-7; 10 nucleotides line up with TRBD2. Losses at the gene ends were 5 bases for V and 7 bases for J; bases not matched to a gene: 14. The germline CDR1 and CDR2 sequences are SGHVS and FQNEAQ. CDR3 length: 16 residues. The CDR3 DNA is TGTGCCAGCAGCCTACTGGGGCTAGCGGGAGCGGATGAGCAGTACTTC. This encodes CASSLLGLAGADEQYF.

The J gene is TRBJ2-7, the V gene TRBV20-1, with TRBD2 matching 10 bases. After removal of 0 bases from V and 0 bases from J, the junction contained 5 bases not matched to a gene. Germline V CDR1 and CDR2: DFQATT, SNEGSKA (reference sequence). The CDR3 loop spans 16 amino acids. The CDR3 loop is CSARDVTSGASYEQYF. The CDR3 DNA sequence: TGCAGTGCTAGAGATGTAACTAGCGGGGCCTCCTACGAGCAGTACTTC.

About this clonotype itself: This could be a read error, since a much larger clone is one nucleotide away. The chain is built from TRBV6-5 and TRBJ1-2; D is undetermined. The CDR3 consists of 17 residues. Looked up from germline, CDR1 is MNHEY and CDR2 is SVGAGI. CDR3 amino acids: CAGSYSKGRPISHGYTF. Here the CDR3 DNA reads TGTGCCGGCAGTTACTCGAAAGGCAGGCCCATTAGCCATGGCTACACCTTC.

The chain combines TRBV7-2 with TRBJ2-5; 11 bases map to TRBD2. Trimming at V came to 5 bases and at J to 11 bases, leaving 22 bases not matched to a gene. Germline V gene data show CDR1 as SGHTA and CDR2 as FQGNSA. This CDR3 spans 18 amino acids. This CDR3 is CASSISVASGRFGNEQYF. The CDR3 nucleotides read TGTGCCAGCAGCATCAGCGTGGCTAGCGGGAGGTTTGGGAATGAGCAGTACTTC.

This clonotype appeared many times. This chain uses TRBV10-3 with TRBJ1-4, with D unclear. The CDR3 has 15 residues. V was cut by 6 bases and J by 0 bases, with 11 bases left in between. From germline, CDR1 is ENHRY and CDR2 SYGVKD. The CDR3 coding sequence is TGTGCCATCAGCACAAGCGGGACAACTAATGAAAAACTGTTTTTT. Protein product: CAISTSGTTNEKLFF.

This clonotype was seen more than once but under ten times. The chain is built from TRBV5-1 and TRBJ2-3; no definite D call. The ends were cut back, 0 bases at V and 0 bases at J, with 11 bases in the middle. The germline CDR1 and CDR2 sequences are SGHRS and YFSETQ. The CDR3 contains 16 residues. CDR3 DNA sequence: TGCGCCAGCAGCTTGGTCAGCAGGCCTAGCACAGATACGCAGTATTTT. Translation gives CASSLVSRPSTDTQYF. The full variable domain, its missing parts supplied by reference TRBV5-1 and TRBJ2-3, is KAGVTQTPRYLIKTRGQQVTLSCSPISGHRSVSWYQQTPGQGLQFLFEYFSETQRNKGNFPGRFSGRQFSNSRSEMNVSTLELGDSALYLCASSLVSRPSTDTQYFGPGTRLTVL.

This clonotype appeared a few times. The gene calls are TRBV28 and TRBJ1-4; 9 positions agree with TRBD1. The CDR3 length is 15 residues. The germline gives CDR1 MDHEN, CDR2 SYDVKM. V lost 5 bases to trimming and J lost 7 bases; unmatched junction nucleotides: 8. CDR3 sequence: CASSLRDRVIEKLFF. The DNA of the CDR3 is TGTGCCAGCAGTCTCCGGGACAGGGTTATTGAAAAACTGTTTTTT.

This chain connects TRBV7-9 to TRBJ1-4; no clear D. This CDR3 has 15 residues. V was trimmed by 4 bases and J by 4 bases, leaving 13 bases between them. Germline values: CDR1 SEHNR, CDR2 FQNEAQ (reference sequence). The CDR3 loop is CASSSQRYINEKLFF. CDR3 sequence (DNA): TGTGCCAGCAGCTCACAGCGATACATTAATGAAAAACTGTTTTTT.

The chain is built from TRBV24-1 and TRBJ1-5; D remains unclear. The CDR3 runs to 16 residues. V dropped 0 bases and J dropped 3 bases, with 11 bases sitting between them. CDR1 and CDR2 from the germline V gene are KGHDR and SFDVKD. CDR3 in amino acids: CATSDLKDRNNQPQHF. The CDR3 region has the DNA TGTGCCACCAGTGATTTGAAGGACCGTAACAATCAGCCCCAGCATTTT.

In this sample, this clonotype turned up a few times. J is TRBJ1-1 and V is TRBV20-1; D call uncertain. The germline V gene encodes CDR1 DFQATT and CDR2 SNEGSKA (reference sequence). The CDR3 length is 10 residues. Trimming pared 3 bases from V and 10 bases from J, leaving 9 bases between. This CDR3 reads CSARAPGAFF. The CDR3 nucleotides are TGCAGTGCTAGGGCTCCGGGAGCTTTCTTT.

This clonotype was observed at least ten times. The chain carries TRBV25-1 and TRBJ2-1; 11 positions agree with TRBD2. The trim removed 3 bases at V and 3 bases at J, leaving 7 bases unmatched. The germline gives CDR1 MGHDK, CDR2 SYGVNS. The CDR3 is made up of 17 amino acids. CDR3 protein: CASSDYVAGGLYNEQFF. The CDR3 DNA sequence: TGTGCCAGCAGTGACTATGTAGCGGGGGGGCTCTACAATGAGCAGTTCTTC.

This sequence joins TRBV2 and TRBJ2-1; 9 nucleotides match TRBD1. This CDR3 has 13 residues. CDR1 SNHLY and CDR2 FYNNEI come from the germline V gene. The ends lost 9 bases at V and 7 bases at J; junction bases unmatched: 7. This CDR3 reads CARLRQGDNEQFF. In nucleotides, the CDR3 is TGTGCCAGACTCCGACAGGGGGATAATGAGCAGTTCTTC.

This clonotype was counted only a few times. J is TRBJ1-2 and V is TRBV29-1; no reliable D call. Germline V gene data show CDR1 as SQVTM and CDR2 as ANQGSEA. There are 12 residues in the CDR3. With 3 bases removed from V and 1 base from J, the gap between germline ends came to 6 bases. CDR3 amino acids: CSVDSFNYGYTF. As DNA, the CDR3 is TGCAGCGTTGACAGTTTTAACTATGGCTACACCTTC.

The rearrangement uses TRBV12-3 or TRBV12-4 and TRBJ1-2; TRBD1 is a possible D gene (6 bases). V lost 0 bases, J lost 8 bases, and 13 bases lay in between. This CDR3 is built from 14 residues. CDR3 DNA: TGTGCCAGCAGTTTAGCGCAGGGGTTGAGCGGCTACACCTTC. This sequence encodes CASSLAQGLSGYTF.

This sequence joins TRBV5-1 and TRBJ2-3, with D perhaps TRBD1 or TRBD2 (5 bases each). Trimming removed 1 base at V and 13 bases at J, with 22 bases between. The CDR3 totals 15 residues. Germline loops: CDR1 SGHRS, CDR2 YFSETQ. The CDR3 here is CASSLPTPGPTLEYF. CDR3 bases: TGCGCCAGCAGCTTGCCTACCCCGGGACCGACGCTGGAGTATTTT.

This clonotype occurred once. The chain links TRBV2 to TRBJ1-3, with D possibly matching TRBD1 (6 bases). V dropped 7 bases and J dropped 1 base, with 11 bases sitting between them. Germline CDR1 and CDR2: SNHLY and FYNNEI. The CDR3 contains 14 residues. This chain's CDR3 is CASKTGTSGNTIYF. The CDR3 DNA reads as TGTGCCAGCAAGACCGGGACATCTGGAAACACCATATATTTT.

The CDR3 loop reads CASSPGTSGDYHEQYF. The CDR3 DNA is TGTGCCAGCAGCCCCGGGACTAGCGGGGACTACCATGAGCAGTACTTC. The chain links TRBV14 to TRBJ2-7; 13 positions agree with TRBD2. The germline CDR1 and CDR2 sequences are SGHDN and FVKESK. V lost 4 bases to trimming and J lost 7 bases; unmatched junction nucleotides: 10. CDR3 size: 16 residues.